This TCR beta chain came from a study of response to subunit inactivated influenza vaccine. Whole-study results and caveats: After each seasonal influenza vaccination, few new T cells are recruited, the authors suggested.

Trimming cost V 4 bases and J 2 bases, with 13 bases left between them. Looked up from germline, CDR1 is SGHRS and CDR2 is YFSETQ. The CDR3 runs to 14 residues. This clonotype has just a few counts. Its antigen is not identified. TCRdb analysed the RT-PCR reads with MiXCR anew, one entry per CDR3 protein. The repertoire consists of some 180,000 distinct CDR3 sequences, with around 9% occurring once and the leading ten covering around 9.9%. The TCR comes from a man aged 50-59 years who received an inactivated influenza vaccine. The genes are TRBV5-1 and TRBJ2-7; TRBD2 is a possible D gene (6 bases). Sequencing was performed on non-naive T cells sorted from PBMCs, taken on the day of vaccination. CDR3 nucleotides: TGCGCCAGCAGCGCCGGGACTGGGGCCTACGAGCAGTACTTC. It is translated as CASSAGTGAYEQYF.